A single sample is the source of the 5 T cell receptor beta chains below, sequenced in a study of tumor-infiltrating lymphocytes in primary liver carcinoma. Alongside blood RNA obtained from unsorted whole blood, germline DNA was also extracted. Starting material of about 450 ng total RNA yielded TCR beta cDNA via a constant-region primer. Libraries for TCR beta were built through three nested multiplex PCR rounds, which together made up a slightly modified ARM-PCR procedure. Primers for the first two PCR rounds were TRBV1-TRBV30 forward primers and a C-beta reverse primer (about 11 cycles per round). TCRdb reprocessed the multiplex PCR reads via MiXCR and lists one record per CDR3 protein. This sample has 300,000 to 400,000 distinct CDR3 sequences; less than 70% occur once, and the top ten carry 5% to 6.5%. The sample was peripheral blood. These receptors all come from a man aged 35 to 55 with primary liver carcinoma and hepatitis B virus infection.

Concerning this clonotype itself: A much larger clone sits a single nucleotide away, making a read error possible. The genes are TRBV4-2 and TRBJ2-2, with D maybe TRBD1 (6 bases). Per the germline V gene, CDR1 is LGHNA and CDR2 is YNFKEQ. This CDR3 is 15 amino acids long. Trimming pared 6 bases from V and 1 base from J, leaving 12 bases between. This chain's CDR3 is CASRQGDRNTGELFF. The DNA of the CDR3 is TGTGCCAGCAGACAGGGAGACAGGAACACCGGGGAGCTGTTTTTT.

This chain links TRBV6-1 with TRBJ2-1; 9 bases match TRBD2. With 7 bases clipped from V and 7 bases from J, the junction kept 8 bases outside the gene matches. Germline V gene lookup returns CDR1 MNHNS and CDR2 SASEGT. CDR3 length: 14 amino acids. CDR3 in amino acids: CASTLAGVWNEQFF. For the CDR3, the DNA is TGTGCCAGCACCTTAGCGGGAGTGTGGAATGAGCAGTTCTTC.

The chain links TRBV11-2 to TRBJ2-7; a possible D gene is TRBD1 (6 bases). Per the germline V gene, CDR1 is SGHAT and CDR2 is FQNNGV. V dropped 5 bases and J dropped 2 bases, with 22 bases sitting between them. This CDR3 contains 17 residues. The DNA of the CDR3 is TGTGCCAGCAGCCAAGCCACAGGGTCCTCCACCACCTACGAGCAGTACTTC. Its protein is CASSQATGSSTTYEQYF.

On this clonotype: A read error is possible here, since a much larger clone lies one base away. The V and J genes are TRBV6-1 and TRBJ2-7; D gene unclear. Germline CDR1 and CDR2: MNHNS and SASEGT. CDR3 size: 15 residues. The V end lost 1 base, the J end lost 0 bases, and 10 bases lay between the germline ends. The CDR3 region is CASSEVHTSSYEQYF. CDR3 DNA sequence: TGTGCCAGCAGTGAAGTTCACACCAGCTCCTACGAGCAGTACTTC.

On this clonotype: This may be a read error: a much more frequent sequence differs by one nucleotide. The V call is TRBV12-3 or TRBV12-4, the J call TRBJ1-1; D unresolved. The ends were cut back, 6 bases at V and 1 base at J, with 6 bases in the middle. The length of the CDR3 is 12 residues. CDR3 loop: CASRQWNTEAFF. CDR3 coding DNA: TGTGCCAGCAGACAGTGGAACACTGAAGCTTTCTTT.